Listed below are T cell receptor beta chains from one sample, sequenced in a study of OX40 agonist ivuxolimab in advanced cancers. The table came from immunoSEQ multiplex PCR; TCRdb's copy has only in-frame clones and leaves some out. Here the sample spans 78,000 or so clones, about 90% being singletons. This material consisted of CD4+ or CD8+ T cells sorted from blood, taken in a trial of the OX40 agonist ivuxolimab. Source of these receptors: an adult with an advanced solid tumor such as melanoma, head and neck, liver or kidney cancer. The CDR3 runs from the conserved cysteine through the conserved F or W. A D gene is named only where the DNA matches it firmly. Clone size is not always given. Where it is, it says once, few, many or a class for expanded clones.

clone_size,v_call,d_call,j_call,cdr3_nt,cdr3_aa
once,TRBV27,TRBD1,TRBJ2-5,TGTGCCAGCAGTTTGAGGGGGCCCATCGAGACCCAGTACTTC,CASSLRGPIETQYF
NA,TRBV9,NA,TRBJ2-2,TGTGCCAGCAGCACAGGACTGGGAGAGGGGGAGCTGTTTTTT,CASSTGLGEGELFF
NA,TRBV6-5,NA,TRBJ1-1,TGTGCCAGCAGAGTCTTCCCCGGGTCGAACACTGAAGCTTTCTTT,CASRVFPGSNTEAFF
once,TRBV13,TRBD1,TRBJ2-2,TGTGCCAGCATCATTAAACGGGGACAGCGGAACACCGGGGAGCTGTTTTTT,CASIIKRGQRNTGELFF
NA,TRBV30,TRBD2,TRBJ2-3,TGTGCCTGGAGTTGGGGGGGACTAGCGGGAACAGATACGCAGTATTTT,CAWSWGGLAGTDTQYF
NA,TRBV5-8,NA,TRBJ2-7,TGTGCCAGCAGCTTTCGGGGAGCGACCTACGAGCAGTACTTC,CASSFRGATYEQYF
once,TRBV28,NA,TRBJ2-5,TGTGCCAGCAGTTTGGGGGGCTGGGAGACCCAGTACTTC,CASSLGGWETQYF
NA,TRBV27,NA,TRBJ2-7,TGTGCCAGCAGTTTAGACCCACCTCCCTACGAGCAGTACTTC,CASSLDPPPYEQYF
NA,TRBV30,NA,TRBJ2-2,TGTGCCTGGAGTGTACAGGGAACCGGGGAGCTGTTTTTT,CAWSVQGTGELFF
NA,TRBV7-2,NA,TRBJ1-5,TGTGCCAGCAGCTTAAGGTTAGATCAGCCCCAGCATTTT,CASSLRLDQPQHF
NA,TRBV4-1,NA,TRBJ2-5,TGCGCCAGCAGCCAGACTGCCATCGTGGAGACCCAGTACTTC,CASSQTAIVETQYF
NA,TRBV29-1,NA,TRBJ1-5,TGCAGCGTTGAAGTTGACAGGCTCCGGGATCAGCCCCAGCATTTT,CSVEVDRLRDQPQHF
NA,TRBV5-1,NA,TRBJ2-3,TGCGCCAGCAGGACCGGGACTGCGGGAGATACGCAGTATTTT,CASRTGTAGDTQYF
NA,TRBV5-1,TRBD1,TRBJ2-1,TGCGCCAGCAGCCGAGACGGACAGGGAGACAATGAGCAGTTCTTC,CASSRDGQGDNEQFF
NA,TRBV5-1,TRBD2,TRBJ2-2,TGCGCCAGCACCTGGGGGGGAGTGGGAGTGCCCACCGGGGAGCTGTTTTTT,CASTWGGVGVPTGELFF
NA,TRBV7-2,NA,TRBJ2-7,TGTGCCAGCAGCTCCGCCTACGAGCAGTACTTC,CASSSAYEQYF
NA,TRBV2,NA,TRBJ1-6,TGTGCCAGCAGTGAGCAGGGAGCCAATAATTCACCCCTCCACTTT,CASSEQGANNSPLHF
once,TRBV7-9,NA,TRBJ2-1,TGTGCCAGCAGCTTAGTCTTCAATGAGCAGTTCTTC,CASSLVFNEQFF
NA,TRBV30,NA,TRBJ1-1,TGTGCCTGGAGTAGGGGGGGCCCTGAAGCTTTCTTT,CAWSRGGPEAFF
once,TRBV5-1,NA,TRBJ1-3,TGCGCCAGCAGCCTCGGATGGGGCTCTGGAAACACCATATATTTT,CASSLGWGSGNTIYF
NA,TRBV4-1,NA,TRBJ1-1,TGCGCCAGCAGAATCACAGGGAACACTGAAGCTTTCTTT,CASRITGNTEAFF
NA,TRBV5-1,NA,TRBJ1-2,TGCGCCAGCAGCTTGGTGGGGTCTAACTATGGCTACACCTTC,CASSLVGSNYGYTF
NA,TRBV6-6,TRBD1,TRBJ1-1,TGTGCCATCCAGACAGGGGAAGGATACACTGAAGCTTTCTTT,CAIQTGEGYTEAFF
NA,TRBV19,TRBD1,TRBJ1-5,TGTGCCAGTAGTATAGATCAAGGGGGCCCCTCCAATCAGCCCCAGCATTTT,CASSIDQGGPSNQPQHF
NA,TRBV14,NA,TRBJ2-5,TGTGCCAGCAGTCGGCGCCCCCGGACCCAGTACTTC,CASSRRPRTQYF
few,TRBV19,NA,TRBJ1-2,TGTGCCAGTAGTATGACTGGGGGCATCGGTGGCTACACCTTC,CASSMTGGIGGYTF
NA,TRBV19,TRBD1,TRBJ2-2,TGTGCCAGTACAGGGGGTTACACCGGGGAGCTGTTTTTT,CASTGGYTGELFF
NA,TRBV5-4,NA,TRBJ1-5,TGTGCCAGCAGCCTCCACCCCGGGGGGAATAGCAATCAGCCCCAGCATTTT,CASSLHPGGNSNQPQHF
NA,TRBV18,TRBD1,TRBJ1-1,TGTGCCAGCCGGGACAGGGCAGGGCTTAACACTGAAGCTTTCTTT,CASRDRAGLNTEAFF
NA,TRBV6-7,NA,TRBJ1-2,TGTGCCAGCAGTTACATTAGGTGTATGTATGGCTACACCTTC,CASSYIRCMYGYTF
once,TRBV6-5,TRBD1,TRBJ1-1,TGTGCCAGCAGTGCCCGGGACAGGAACACTGAAGCTTTCTTT,CASSARDRNTEAFF
once,TRBV10-3,NA,TRBJ1-2,TGTGCCATCAGGGGGGTCTATAGCTACACCTTC,CAIRGVYSYTF